This T cell receptor beta chain was captured by sequencing in a study of breast tumors, draining lymph nodes, adjacent tissues. Study-level results: Tumor repertoires ranked between lymph nodes and nontumor tissue in diversity, with V and J gene preferences. Data fit most tumor T cells coming from lymph node, expanding in tumor. Compared with basal-like, luminal-like tumors shared significantly more repertoire with nontumor tissue.

A word on this clonotype: Its antigen remains unknown.

TCRdb recomputed calls from the multiplex PCR reads with MiXCR, one row per CDR3 protein. The repertoire holds 290,000 or so distinct CDR3 sequences, with roughly 30% as singletons. The lymph nodes were axillary draining lymph nodes from breast cancer patients. The V and J ends lost 8 bases and 1 base respectively, with 15 bases between them. The germline gives CDR1 SGHTA, CDR2 FQGTGA. This CDR3 region has 14 residues. The sequence was collected from a female donor with breast cancer. Some clones in this sample may be carry-over from other donors' samples. V gene TRBV7-3 combines with J gene TRBJ2-7; D tentatively reads TRBD1 or TRBD2 (7 bases each). Sample: axillary lymph node tissue. CDR3 in DNA: TGTGCCAGCCCCAGGGGGGGGGGGTCCTACGAGCAGTACTTC. It yields the protein CASPRGGGSYEQYF.